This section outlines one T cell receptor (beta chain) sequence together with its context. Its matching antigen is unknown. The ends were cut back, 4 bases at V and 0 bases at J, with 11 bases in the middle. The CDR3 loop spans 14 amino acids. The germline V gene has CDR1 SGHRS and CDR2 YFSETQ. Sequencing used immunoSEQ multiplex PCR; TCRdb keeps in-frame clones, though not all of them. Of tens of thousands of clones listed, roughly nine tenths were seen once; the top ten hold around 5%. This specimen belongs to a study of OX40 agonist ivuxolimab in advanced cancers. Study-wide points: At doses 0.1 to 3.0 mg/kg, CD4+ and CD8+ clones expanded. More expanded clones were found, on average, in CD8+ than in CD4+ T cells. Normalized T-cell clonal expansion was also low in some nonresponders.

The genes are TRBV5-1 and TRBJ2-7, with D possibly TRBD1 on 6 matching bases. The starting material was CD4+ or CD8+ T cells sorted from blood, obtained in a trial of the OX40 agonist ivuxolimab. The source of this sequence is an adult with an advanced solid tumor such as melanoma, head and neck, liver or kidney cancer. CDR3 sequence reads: CASSIGQSSYEQYF. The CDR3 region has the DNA TGCGCCAGCAGCATCGGACAGAGCTCCTACGAGCAGTACTTC.